This paragraph reports one T cell receptor beta chain. Its specificity is unknown. The entry originates in a study of T cell responses to AZD1222 COVID-19 vaccine. On the study more broadly: The analysis combined second doses at about 4 or about 12 weeks. Findings and limits, study-wide: Regions left unmutated in variants are reportedly the target of nearly half of spike-specific TCRs. Clonal diversity was possibly underestimated, and white British individuals and females predominated among donors.

The assay was immunoSEQ multiplex PCR, and TCRdb's table has in-frame clones only and misses some. In the table there are fewer than 120,000 clones, 88% of which are singletons. V trimming: 6 bases; J trimming: 2 bases; junction bases outside the gene matches: 6. CDR1 is SNHLY, CDR2 FYNNEI, per germline. CDR3 length: 15 amino acids. This sequence originates from an adult in good health. The specimen comprised peripheral blood, sampled on day 0 of AZD1222 vaccination. The chain recombines TRBV2 with TRBJ2-2; 7 bases fit TRBD2. The CDR3 coding sequence is TGTGCCAGCAGAACCGGGACTATAAACACCGGGGAGCTGTTTTTT. Its protein is CASRTGTINTGELFF.